These T cell receptor beta chains were read from a single sample in a study of Ad26.COV2.S vaccination and SARS-CoV-2 variants. Assay: immunoSEQ multiplex PCR; the TCRdb copy retains only in-frame clones and omits some. The sample has roughly 450,000 clones, around 90% seen once. Sequences were derived from peripheral blood, sampled in a trial of Ad26.COV2.S vaccine versus placebo. Every receptor here comes from a person between 18 and 59 years old who received the Ad26.COV2.S COVID-19 vaccine or a placebo. Each CDR3 is given with its conserved first and last residue. A D gene is named only where the DNA matches it firmly. Not every row has a clone size; where given, it reads once, few, many or a size class.

D gene: NA; clone size: NA; J gene: TRBJ2-7; V gene: TRBV20-1; CDR3 DNA: TGCAGTGCTAGGACTGGTCCGGAGCAGTACTTC; CDR3 protein: CSARTGPEQYF
D gene: TRBD1; clone size: NA; J gene: TRBJ2-2; V gene: TRBV7-2; CDR3 DNA: TGTGCCAGCAGCTCATACCTTAACAGGGGATCGAACACCGGGGAGCTGTTTTTT; CDR3 protein: CASSSYLNRGSNTGELFF
D gene: TRBD2; clone size: few; J gene: TRBJ2-1; V gene: TRBV27; CDR3 DNA: TGTGCCAGCAGGGTCCGATGGCGGGAGGGCCTCAGGGAGCAGTTCTTC; CDR3 protein: CASRVRWREGLREQFF
D gene: NA; clone size: NA; J gene: TRBJ2-1; V gene: TRBV6-5; CDR3 DNA: TGTGCCAGCAGTTACGGGAAAAACAATGAGCAGTTCTTC; CDR3 protein: CASSYGKNNEQFF
D gene: NA; clone size: NA; J gene: TRBJ2-2; V gene: TRBV6-5; CDR3 DNA: TGTGCCAGCAGTTACGCGACAGCAAACACCGGGGAGCTGTTTTTT; CDR3 protein: CASSYATANTGELFF
D gene: NA; clone size: NA; J gene: TRBJ1-1; V gene: TRBV6-2/TRBV6-3; CDR3 DNA: TGTGCCAGCAGTTACTCGGGGACACTGAACACTGAAGCTTTCTTT; CDR3 protein: CASSYSGTLNTEAFF
D gene: NA; clone size: few; J gene: TRBJ2-3; V gene: TRBV9; CDR3 DNA: TGTGCCAGCAGCGCCGGCAGAGCACCAGATACGCAGTATTTT; CDR3 protein: CASSAGRAPDTQYF
D gene: NA; clone size: NA; J gene: TRBJ1-3; V gene: TRBV11-2; CDR3 DNA: TGTGCCAGCAGCTTATCTGGAGCGTCTGGAAACACCATATATTTT; CDR3 protein: CASSLSGASGNTIYF
D gene: NA; clone size: NA; J gene: TRBJ2-2; V gene: TRBV12-5; CDR3 DNA: TGTGCTAGTGGTTCGGGTCTCACCGGGGAGCTGTTTTTT; CDR3 protein: CASGSGLTGELFF
D gene: NA; clone size: NA; J gene: TRBJ2-1; V gene: TRBV19; CDR3 DNA: TGTGCCAGTAATTTTGGAGGGCACAATGAGCAGTTCTTC; CDR3 protein: CASNFGGHNEQFF
D gene: NA; clone size: NA; J gene: TRBJ1-2; V gene: TRBV6-5; CDR3 DNA: TGTGCCAGCAGCCTCGACAGTTACTATGGCTACACCTTC; CDR3 protein: CASSLDSYYGYTF
D gene: NA; clone size: NA; J gene: TRBJ2-1; V gene: TRBV5-1; CDR3 DNA: TGCGCCAGCAGAGAAGGGGGGTTCGATAGGAATGAGCAGTTCTTC; CDR3 protein: CASREGGFDRNEQFF
D gene: NA; clone size: NA; J gene: TRBJ2-5; V gene: TRBV11-2; CDR3 DNA: TGTGCCAGCAGCAGCGCCCAAGAGACCCAGTACTTC; CDR3 protein: CASSSAQETQYF
D gene: TRBD1; clone size: NA; J gene: TRBJ2-7; V gene: TRBV10-3; CDR3 DNA: TGTGCCACCTGCTCAGGGGGCGGCTCCTACGAGCAGTACTTC; CDR3 protein: CATCSGGGSYEQYF
D gene: TRBD1; clone size: NA; J gene: TRBJ1-5; V gene: TRBV19; CDR3 DNA: TGTGCCAGTAGTGGACAGGGGAAAGGCAATCAGCCCCAGCATTTT; CDR3 protein: CASSGQGKGNQPQHF
D gene: NA; clone size: NA; J gene: TRBJ2-5; V gene: TRBV2; CDR3 DNA: TGTGCCAGCAGAGCTCAAGAGACCCAGTACTTC; CDR3 protein: CASRAQETQYF
D gene: TRBD2; clone size: NA; J gene: TRBJ2-7; V gene: TRBV6-2/TRBV6-3; CDR3 DNA: TGTGCCAGCAGTTGGACTAGCGGGACCTCCTACGAGCAGTACTTC; CDR3 protein: CASSWTSGTSYEQYF
D gene: NA; clone size: NA; J gene: TRBJ2-6; V gene: TRBV29-1; CDR3 DNA: TGCAGCGTTAGGTTACCGGGACGGAACTCTGGGGCCAACGTCCTGACTTTC; CDR3 protein: CSVRLPGRNSGANVLTF
D gene: NA; clone size: NA; J gene: TRBJ2-2; V gene: TRBV7-9; CDR3 DNA: TGTGCCAGCAGCCATACACAGGGTTCGACCGGGGAGCTGTTTTTT; CDR3 protein: CASSHTQGSTGELFF